This TCR beta chain stems from a study of cytomegalovirus exposure and HLA in healthy donors. Points on this clone: Antigen unknown.

The PCR contained 60 Vbeta and 13 Jbeta primers. Sequenced by immunoSEQ multiplex PCR; TCRdb stores in-frame clones only, minus some. Here the sample spans around 140,000 clones, roughly 9.6% being singletons. The CDR3 is 14 residues long. V gave up 5 bases and J gave up 5 bases; unmatched junction bases: 7. Germline loops: CDR1 SGHTA, CDR2 FQGNSA. Study conclusions and caveats: Being productive about 87% or about 30% of the time was typical of most TCR beta V segments in an earlier analysis. Later on, an analysis tied about 17,000 TCR beta sequences to HLA alleles at 0.05 false discovery rate.

The receptor was isolated from a woman aged 40 to 49 in good health and CMV-seropositive. The sample was PBMCs. The gene calls are TRBV7-2 and TRBJ1-1, with 8 bases that match TRBD1. CDR3 nucleotides: TGTGCCAGCAGCAGGGGACAGGCAGCTACTGAAGCTTTCTTT. It translates to CASSRGQAATEAFF.